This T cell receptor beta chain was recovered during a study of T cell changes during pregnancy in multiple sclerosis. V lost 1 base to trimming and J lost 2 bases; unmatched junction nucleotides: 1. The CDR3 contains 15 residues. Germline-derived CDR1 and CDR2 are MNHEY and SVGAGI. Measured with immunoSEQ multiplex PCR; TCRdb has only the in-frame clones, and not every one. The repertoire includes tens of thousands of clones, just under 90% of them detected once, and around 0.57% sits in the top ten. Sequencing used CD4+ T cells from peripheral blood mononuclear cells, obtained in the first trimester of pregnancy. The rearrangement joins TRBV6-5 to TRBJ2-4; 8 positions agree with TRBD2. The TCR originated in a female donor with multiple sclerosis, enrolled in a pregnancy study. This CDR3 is CASSYLAGSKNIQYF. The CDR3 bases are TGTGCCAGCAGTTACTTAGCGGGGTCCAAAAACATTCAGTACTTC.